The 22 T cell receptor beta chains listed next were all sequenced from one sample in a study of shared clonotypes between healthy human individuals. Using immunoSEQ multiplex PCR, the repertoire was profiled, and TCRdb retains in-frame clones only, with some absent. The sample has approximately 1.4 million clones, 95% to 99% seen once; the top ten hold less than 0.55%. Sequenced input: naive CD4+ T cells sorted from blood. Specified subset: CD45RA+ positively selected. The receptor source for this set is a man aged 25 to 40 in good health.

Comments on this clone: The sample holds other DNA sequences that translate to the same CDR3. The rearrangement uses TRBV5-1 and TRBJ1-1; 9 bases agree with TRBD1. Germline V gives CDR1 SGHRS, CDR2 YFSETQ. CDR3 size: 14 residues. With V trimmed by 3 bases and J by 8 bases, 8 bases remained unmatched. The CDR3 protein is CASSSGTGITEAFF. DNA for the CDR3: TGCGCCAGCAGCTCCGGGACAGGGATTACGGAAGCTTTCTTT.

This clone was seen just once. The chain employs TRBV5-1 and TRBJ2-3; D unclear. The germline V gene has CDR1 SGHRS and CDR2 YFSETQ. The CDR3 extends over 14 amino acids. Trimming shortened V by 2 bases and J by 2 bases, and 9 bases separated the two germline ends. The CDR3 loop is CASSFSTPTDTQYF. CDR3 bases: TGCGCCAGCAGCTTTTCTACTCCCACAGATACGCAGTATTTT.

This clone was recorded once. V and J are TRBV2 and TRBJ2-5, with 8 bases identical to TRBD2. The germline V gene has CDR1 SNHLY and CDR2 FYNNEI. CDR3 size: 13 residues. With 7 bases clipped from V and 0 bases from J, the junction kept 1 base outside the gene matches. Written as DNA, the CDR3 is TGTGCCAGCACAGCGGGAGACCAAGAGACCCAGTACTTC. Protein product: CASTAGDQETQYF.

The V and J genes are TRBV18 and TRBJ2-3; D gene uncertain. Germline V gene data show CDR1 as KGHSH and CDR2 as LQKENI. V dropped 1 base and J dropped 0 bases, with 11 bases sitting between them. This CDR3 has 16 residues. The CDR3 region is CASSPLKGHSTDTQYF. CDR3 coding DNA: TGTGCCAGCTCACCACTGAAGGGTCATAGCACAGATACGCAGTATTTT.

The chain couples TRBV29-1 to TRBJ1-1; no firm D call. The germline V gene encodes CDR1 SQVTM and CDR2 ANQGSEA. The length of the CDR3 is 11 residues. Trimming stripped 5 bases from V and 5 bases from J, with 9 bases between. DNA for the CDR3: TGCAGCGTTTCGGATTGGACTGAAGCTTTCTTT. It translates to CSVSDWTEAFF.

J is TRBJ2-3 and V is TRBV18; D unclear. Trimming removed 5 bases at V and 1 base at J, with 7 bases between. The CDR3 has 13 amino acids. Germline lookup yields CDR1 KGHSH and CDR2 LQKENI. The CDR3 spells CASSARGTDTQYF. CDR3 nucleotide sequence: TGTGCCAGCTCAGCCCGTGGCACAGATACGCAGTATTTT.

The chain couples TRBV6-5 to TRBJ2-1, with D perhaps being TRBD1 or TRBD2 (6 bases each). CDR3 length: 15 amino acids. CDR1 MNHEY and CDR2 SVGAGI come from the germline V gene. V was pared by 5 bases and J by 9 bases, with 20 bases between. CDR3 sequence (DNA): TGTGCCAGCAGTGCTACAGGTGGGGGGCTGTTTGAGCAGTTCTTC. This translates into CASSATGGGLFEQFF.

The rearrangement uses TRBV6-6 and TRBJ1-4, with 8 bases aligning to TRBD1. V gave up 3 bases and J gave up 7 bases; unmatched junction bases: 4. CDR1 is MNHNY, CDR2 SVGAGI, per germline (reference sequence). The CDR3 is 14 residues long. The CDR3 nucleotides are TGTGCCAGCAGTTATTCGACAGGGGTTGAAAAACTGTTTTTT. Translating gives CASSYSTGVEKLFF.

This clone is a singleton in its sample. The rearrangement joins TRBV27 to TRBJ1-1; 9 nucleotides match TRBD1. The V gene end was trimmed by 5 bases and the J gene end by 4 bases; junction bases not matched to a gene: 5. The CDR3 has 14 residues. Germline-derived CDR1 and CDR2 are MNHEY and SMNVEV (reference sequence). The CDR3 reads CASSPLTGGTEAFF. CDR3 DNA sequence: TGTGCCAGCAGTCCTCTGACAGGGGGCACTGAAGCTTTCTTT.

V is TRBV7-8 and J is TRBJ2-6, with D tentatively TRBD1 (6 bases). Germline CDR1 SGHVS, CDR2 FQNEAQ. CDR3 size: 18 residues. V shed 4 bases and J shed 2 bases, with 18 bases lying between them. As DNA, the CDR3 is TGTGCCAGCAGCTACACGGGGACACGCCGGGCTGGGGCCAACGTCCTGACTTTC. Protein product: CASSYTGTRRAGANVLTF.

In its sample, this clone was seen once. V gene TRBV27 combines with J gene TRBJ1-5; 7 bases map to TRBD1. Germline CDR1 is MNHEY and CDR2 is SMNVEV (reference sequence). CDR3 size: 14 residues. J lost 11 bases, V lost 6 bases, and 13 bases had no gene match. The CDR3 DNA reads as TGTGCCAGCAGCCGAGTTACAGGGGTTCCGGCCCAGCATTTT. As protein: CASSRVTGVPAQHF.

The chain carries TRBV11-3 and TRBJ2-4; 8 bases match TRBD2. CDR3 length equals 15 residues. The V and J ends lost 5 bases and 8 bases, in that order; junction bases with no gene match: 11. Germline-derived CDR1 and CDR2 are SGHNT and YENEEA. The CDR3 DNA reads as TGTGCCAGCAGCAGAAGCGGGAGCCGGGGGGACATTCAGTACTTC. This sequence encodes CASSRSGSRGDIQYF.

This clone showed up just once. V is TRBV5-1 and J is TRBJ2-6; D unclear. Germline CDR1 and CDR2: SGHRS and YFSETQ. Trimming pared 5 bases from V and 0 bases from J, leaving 15 bases between. The CDR3 has 17 residues. The CDR3 DNA sequence: TGCGCCAGCAGTTGGATAGGTCAAACCTCTGGGGCCAACGTCCTGACTTTC. This encodes CASSWIGQTSGANVLTF.

This clone was recorded only once. This chain links TRBV11-2 with TRBJ2-7; 9 bases line up with TRBD2. CDR3 length: 15 amino acids. V trimming: 4 bases; J trimming: 2 bases; junction bases outside the gene matches: 6. Germline CDR1 reads SGHAT; CDR2 reads FQNNGV. The CDR3 DNA follows: TGTGCCAGCAGCTCCCGTAGCGGGAGACCCTACGAGCAGTACTTC. Its translation: CASSSRSGRPYEQYF.

The chain carries TRBV28 and TRBJ1-3; D perhaps matches TRBD1 (5 bases). V was clipped by 8 bases and J by 5 bases, with 16 bases between them. Germline V gives CDR1 MDHEN, CDR2 SYDVKM. This CDR3 comprises 14 residues. CDR3 coding DNA: TGTGCCAGCGCCGGGGGGGGAGTTCGAAACACCATATATTTT. Amino acids: CASAGGGVRNTIYF.

The J gene is TRBJ1-2, the V gene TRBV6-5; 10 nucleotides agree with TRBD1. The trim removed 2 bases at V and 8 bases at J, leaving 5 bases unmatched. Germline V gene lookup returns CDR1 MNHEY and CDR2 SVGAGI. The CDR3 is 14 residues long. CDR3 region: CASSYAGTGAGYTF. CDR3 DNA: TGTGCCAGCAGTTACGCGGGGACAGGGGCGGGCTACACCTTC.

The V and J genes are TRBV2 and TRBJ2-5; 13 bases are a match to TRBD2. The germline CDR1 and CDR2 sequences are SNHLY and FYNNEI. The CDR3 is made up of 14 amino acids. V lost 7 bases, J lost 9 bases, and 8 bases stayed unmatched. CDR3 sequence: CASTQGTSGKSQYF. CDR3 bases: TGTGCCAGCACCCAGGGGACTAGCGGGAAGTCCCAGTACTTC.

The rearrangement joins TRBV28 to TRBJ2-7; unclear D gene. CDR1 and CDR2 from the germline V gene are MDHEN and SYDVKM. There are 14 residues in the CDR3. V dropped 8 bases and J dropped 2 bases, with 16 bases sitting between them. The chain's CDR3 is CASGDRLVAYEQYF. The CDR3 bases are TGTGCCAGCGGCGACCGTTTGGTAGCCTACGAGCAGTACTTC.

This chain uses TRBV27 with TRBJ1-4, with D unresolved. Germline CDR1 reads MNHEY; CDR2 reads SMNVEV (reference sequence). The CDR3 is 14 residues long. Deletions cut 2 bases from V and 6 bases from J, with 10 bases between. CDR3 sequence (DNA): TGTGCCAGCAGTTTACTGGGGTCCGATGAAAAACTGTTTTTT. The encoded protein is CASSLLGSDEKLFF.

The chain links TRBV19 to TRBJ1-2, with no clear D. Germline V gene lookup returns CDR1 LNHDA and CDR2 SQIVND (reference sequence). Trimming pared 4 bases from V and 0 bases from J, leaving 9 bases between. The CDR3 has 14 residues. The CDR3 is CASSTVSTNYGYTF. In DNA, the CDR3 is TGTGCCAGTAGTACTGTGAGTACTAACTATGGCTACACCTTC. Complete variable domain (other parts from reference TRBV19 and TRBJ1-2): DGGITQSPKYLFRKEGQNVTLSCEQNLNHDAMYWYRQDPGQGLRLIYYSQIVNDFQKGDIAEGYSVSREKKESFPLTVTSAQKNPTAFYLCASSTVSTNYGYTFGSGTRLTVV.

The V and J genes are TRBV19 and TRBJ1-1; weak D call: TRBD1 (6 bases). This CDR3 contains 14 residues. The V end lost 8 bases, the J end lost 1 base, and 14 bases lay between the germline ends. Germline values: CDR1 LNHDA, CDR2 SQIVND (reference sequence). This CDR3 reads CASRLGGQNTEAFF. In nucleotides, the CDR3 is TGTGCCAGTCGACTGGGGGGGCAGAACACTGAAGCTTTCTTT.

As regards this clone: This same CDR3 is encoded by further DNA sequences in the sample. The rearrangement uses TRBV27 and TRBJ2-3; tentative D call: TRBD2 (6 bases). CDR3 length: 12 residues. Per the germline V gene, CDR1 is MNHEY and CDR2 is SMNVEV (reference sequence). With 3 bases removed from V and 6 bases from J, the gap between germline ends came to 7 bases. This chain's CDR3 is CASSFRGDTQYF. DNA for the CDR3: TGTGCCAGCAGTTTTCGGGGGGATACGCAGTATTTT.